Listed below are T cell receptor beta chains from one sample, sequenced in a study of read filtering for tumor transcriptome and immune sequencing. TCRdb re-analysed the reads in MiXCR, keeping a single row per CDR3 protein. The data hold about 130,000 distinct CDR3 sequences, with 10% to 15% observed a single time. Sequencing was carried out using a population of CD138-negative cells sorted from bone marrow. These receptors originate from a donor at least 40 years old with multiple myeloma. CDR3s include the opening cysteine and the closing phenylalanine or tryptophan. Each record gives: CDR3 protein, V gene, clone size, D gene. A D gene is named only where the DNA matches it firmly. Clone sizes are given selectively: once, few, many, or a class where the clone is expanded.

CDR3aa: CASSLSSGEGKTQYF; v_gene: TRBV7-9; abundance: -; d_gene: TRBD2
CDR3aa: CSAPRLGQGMDNEQFF; v_gene: TRBV20-1; abundance: many; d_gene: TRBD1
CDR3aa: CASSLAEFYEQYF; v_gene: TRBV7-9; abundance: -; d_gene: -
CDR3aa: CASSQDLSEQFF; v_gene: TRBV3-1; abundance: few; d_gene: -
CDR3aa: CASIRTGAYTEAFF; v_gene: TRBV12-3/TRBV12-4; abundance: many; d_gene: TRBD1
CDR3aa: CASKTSGGDTQYF; v_gene: TRBV7-2; abundance: -; d_gene: TRBD2
CDR3aa: CASSLDLATNTGELFF; v_gene: TRBV28; abundance: -; d_gene: -
CDR3aa: CASSLPRGGTYEQYF; v_gene: TRBV28; abundance: many; d_gene: -
CDR3aa: CASSLDSPNIQYF; v_gene: TRBV7-2; abundance: many; d_gene: -
CDR3aa: CASSRDRYEQYF; v_gene: TRBV5-6; abundance: many; d_gene: -
CDR3aa: CASSPWQGEVAFF; v_gene: TRBV18; abundance: many; d_gene: TRBD1